Below are 24 T cell receptor beta chains sequenced from a single sample in a study of blood T cell repertoires in COVID-19 (dated by TCRdb to 2020 to 2022). Receptor amplification or capture employed the immunoSEQ multiplex PCR assay. Imported from immuneACCESS, the table was reduced by TCRdb to in-frame sequences with V and J called. These copies leave out some clones; in studies compared against another copy, an unresolved V gene accounts for under half, and the cause of the remainder is not known. The sample contains just over 250,000 clones, around four fifths of them found a single time. The ten largest clones add up to approximately 4% of the sample. The sample taken for sequencing was PBMCs or T cells enriched from blood (not recorded which). Receptors were obtained from a man aged 30 to 45 with acute COVID-19.

With respect to this clone: The junction departs from the called germline gene at one end, perhaps through a read error. V is TRBV5-1 and J is TRBJ2-1; possibly TRBD2 for D (5 bases). CDR1 is SGHRS and CDR2 is YFSETQ in the germline V gene. This CDR3 contains 15 residues. In nucleotides, the CDR3 is TGTGCCAGCAGCCCGGTTCCGGGGTCCTACAATGAGCAGTTCTTC. Its translation: CASSPVPGSYNEQFF.

CDR3 coding DNA: TGTGCCAGCAGCTTTAAGCAGGGAAGACAGGGAGCGAGCTCCTACGAGCAGTACGTC. Protein: CASSFKQGRQGASSYEQYV. The chain couples TRBV5-6 to TRBJ2-7, with 7 positions matching TRBD1. With 2 bases clipped from V and 0 bases from J, the junction kept 17 bases outside the gene matches. This CDR3 has 19 residues. The germline gives CDR1 SGHDT, CDR2 YYEEEE.

The rearrangement links TRBV9 to TRBJ2-3, with D possibly being TRBD2 (5 bases). The CDR3 has 16 amino acids. Trimming removed 0 bases at V and 0 bases at J, with 11 bases between. Germline CDR1 is SGDLS and CDR2 is YYNGEE. The CDR3 nucleotides are TGTGCCAGCAGCGTAGCTCACGGGATCAGCACAGATACGCAGTATTTT. Residues: CASSVAHGISTDTQYF.

The V gene is TRBV18, the J gene TRBJ1-1, with D maybe TRBD1 (6 bases). This CDR3 has 13 amino acids. The V end was cut by 3 bases, the J end by 6 bases, with 11 bases between. Germline CDR1 KGHSH, CDR2 LQKENI. This chain's CDR3 is CASSPSGEAEAFF. The CDR3 coding sequence is TGTGCCAGCTCACCCTCAGGGGAAGCTGAAGCTTTCTTT. Complete variable domain (other parts from reference TRBV18 and TRBJ1-1): NAGVMQNPRHLVRRRGQEARLRCSPMKGHSHVYWYRQLPEEGLKFMVYLQKENIIDESGMPKERFSAEFPKEGPSILRIQQVVRGDSAAYFCASSPSGEAEAFFGQGTRLTVV.

The CDR3 protein is CASSVVGQATEAFF. The CDR3 DNA sequence: TGTGCCAGCAGCGTAGTGGGGCAAGCCACTGAAGCTTTCTTT. The chain uses TRBV9 and TRBJ1-1, with a tentative D call TRBD1 (5 bases). This CDR3 spans 14 amino acids. Germline V CDR1 and CDR2: SGDLS, YYNGEE. Trimming stripped 0 bases from V and 4 bases from J, with 10 bases between.

This clone was found once. The chain joins TRBV5-1 to TRBJ1-2; D call uncertain. The CDR3 runs to 12 residues. Germline V gene sequence: CDR1 SGHRS, CDR2 YFSETQ. Trimming took off 5 bases at V and 6 bases at J, with 11 bases between the two ends. The CDR3: CASSLTGNGYTF. For the CDR3, the DNA is TGCGCCAGCAGTCTTACGGGTAATGGCTACACCTTC. Looking up the rest from reference TRBV5-1 and TRBJ1-2 gives the full variable domain: KAGVTQTPRYLIKTRGQQVTLSCSPISGHRSVSWYQQTPGQGLQFLFEYFSETQRNKGNFPGRFSGRQFSNSRSEMNVSTLELGDSALYLCASSLTGNGYTFGSGTRLTVV.

The J gene is TRBJ1-1, the V gene TRBV6-4; 7 bases match TRBD1. The CDR3 is 13 amino acids. The V gene's germline CDR1 is MRHNA and CDR2 SNTAGT. V lost 6 bases, J lost 8 bases, and 9 bases stayed unmatched. The CDR3 DNA follows: TGTGCCAGCAGGAACAGGGGCGGGACCGAAGCTTTCTTT. Translation gives CASRNRGGTEAFF.

This chain joins TRBV7-2 and TRBJ1-2; no clear D gene. V was clipped by 0 bases and J by 2 bases, with 13 bases between them. This CDR3 spans 16 amino acids. The V gene's germline CDR1 is SGHTA and CDR2 FQGNSA. The CDR3 loop is CASSLAAGAQNYGYTF. The CDR3 nucleotides are TGTGCCAGCAGCTTAGCCGCGGGAGCACAAAACTATGGCTACACCTTC.

The chain links TRBV28 to TRBJ2-4; the D gene is possibly TRBD1 (6 bases). V gave up 4 bases and J gave up 1 base, with 14 bases separating them. The CDR3 is 16 amino acids. Germline CDR1 is MDHEN and CDR2 is SYDVKM. The CDR3 is CASSSYREGAKNIQYF. Here the CDR3 DNA reads TGTGCCAGCAGTTCCTACAGGGAAGGGGCCAAAAACATTCAGTACTTC.

The gene calls are TRBV6-1 and TRBJ1-5, with D hard to call. Trimming took 2 bases from V and 0 from J, leaving 11 bases between them. Germline V gene data show CDR1 as MNHNS and CDR2 as SASEGT. The CDR3 is 16 residues long. The CDR3 DNA reads TGTGCCAGCAGTGAAAAATGGGAGTTTAGCAATCAGCCCCAGCATTTT. Its translation: CASSEKWEFSNQPQHF.

CDR3 loop: CASSRGVRSPLHF. The CDR3, as DNA: TGTGCCAGCAGCAGGGGGGTTAGGTCACCCCTCCACTTT. V usage is TRBV6-4 and J usage is TRBJ1-6, with 7 bases fitting TRBD1. Germline CDR1 is MRHNA and CDR2 is SNTAGT. This CDR3 is 13 amino acids long. Trimming at V came to 6 bases and at J to 10 bases, leaving 6 bases not matched to a gene.

This chain joins TRBV9 and TRBJ2-5; TRBD2 matches 7 bases. CDR1 SGDLS and CDR2 YYNGEE come from the germline V gene. J lost 1 base, V lost 6 bases, and 9 bases had no gene match. CDR3 length equals 15 residues. The CDR3 bases are TGTGCCAGCAACCCGCGGGGAGGGCGCCAAGAGACCCAGTACTTC. Residues: CASNPRGGRQETQYF.

The rearrangement links TRBV11-3 to TRBJ2-2; D may be TRBD2 (6 bases). With 8 bases removed from V and 1 base from J, the gap between germline ends came to 11 bases. This CDR3 is built from 14 residues. Germline V gene lookup returns CDR1 SGHNT and CDR2 YENEEA. The CDR3 DNA is TGTGCCAGCTGCCAGGGAGGGAACACCGGGGAGCTGTTTTTT. It yields the protein CASCQGGNTGELFF.

The rearrangement uses TRBV24-1 and TRBJ2-1; no reliable D call. Deletions cut 4 bases from V and 2 bases from J, with 14 bases between. Germline CDR1 is KGHDR and CDR2 is SFDVKD. This CDR3 has 16 residues. The CDR3 DNA sequence: TGTGCCACCAGTGAACCCGAGCGCTCCCCCTACAATGAGCAGTTCTTC. Translated: CATSEPERSPYNEQFF.

V gene TRBV11-3 combines with J gene TRBJ2-1; maybe TRBD2 (5 bases). Germline V gene data show CDR1 as SGHNT and CDR2 as YENEEA. The CDR3 length is 16 residues. V was pared by 1 base and J by 0 bases, with 10 bases between. CDR3 loop: CASSLVLDPSYNEQFF. The CDR3 DNA sequence: TGTGCCAGCAGCTTAGTACTAGACCCCTCCTACAATGAGCAGTTCTTC.

The table lists this clone with a count of one. The CDR3 nucleotides read TGTGCCAGCTCTCCGGGCCCCGGAGGAGGGCAGACTGAAGCTTTCTTT. It translates to CASSPGPGGGQTEAFF. The chain carries TRBV7-3 and TRBJ1-1; no reliable D call. The germline V and J ends were trimmed by 8 bases and 5 bases, with 24 bases remaining between them. Germline CDR1 is SGHTA and CDR2 is FQGTGA. This CDR3 is built from 16 residues.

The CDR3 DNA is TGTGCCAGCAGCCAAGGTGATACTTTATCACCCCTCCACTTT. As protein: CASSQGDTLSPLHF. The rearrangement uses TRBV14 and TRBJ1-6; D remains ambiguous. This CDR3 is 14 amino acids long. Per germline, CDR1 SGHDN and CDR2 FVKESK. The V gene lost 1 base and the J gene lost 10 bases, with 11 bases spanning the gap.

For the CDR3, the DNA is TGTGCCAGCAGTTTTGGCGGAGACAATGAGCAGTTCTTC. Translating it yields CASSFGGDNEQFF. The V call is TRBV6-2 or TRBV6-3, the J call TRBJ2-1; D is unresolved. Germline loops: CDR1 MNHEY, CDR2 SVGEGT. The CDR3 is 13 residues long. Trimming took 4 bases from V and 5 from J, leaving 9 bases between them.

The rearrangement links TRBV7-9 to TRBJ2-3; D is unclear. V shed 1 base and J shed 2 bases, with 7 bases lying between them. Germline lookup yields CDR1 SEHNR and CDR2 FQNEAQ (reference sequence). The CDR3 has 14 amino acids. The CDR3 here is CASSLGANTDTQYF. In DNA form, the CDR3 reads TGTGCCAGCAGCTTAGGGGCGAACACAGATACGCAGTATTTT.

This CDR3 reads CASSLGGQGALGYTF. As DNA, the CDR3 is TGCGCCAGCAGCTTGGGGGGACAGGGGGCGCTGGGCTACACCTTC. V is TRBV5-1 and J is TRBJ1-2, with 12 bases lining up with TRBD1. V lost 0 bases and J lost 8; bases outside the gene matches: 5. The germline CDR1 and CDR2 sequences are SGHRS and YFSETQ. The CDR3 totals 15 residues. Looking up the rest from reference TRBV5-1 and TRBJ1-2 gives the full variable domain: KAGVTQTPRYLIKTRGQQVTLSCSPISGHRSVSWYQQTPGQGLQFLFEYFSETQRNKGNFPGRFSGRQFSNSRSEMNVSTLELGDSALYLCASSLGGQGALGYTFGSGTRLTVV.

The V call is TRBV20-1, the J call TRBJ2-1; a weak D match, TRBD2 (6 bases). This CDR3 contains 14 residues. With 3 bases removed from V and 9 bases from J, the gap between germline ends came to 18 bases. The germline V gene encodes CDR1 DFQATT and CDR2 SNEGSKA (reference sequence). CDR3 region: CSASLAGPTGEQFF. The CDR3 coding sequence is TGCAGTGCTAGTCTGGCGGGGCCTACAGGTGAGCAGTTCTTC.

V gene TRBV4-1 combines with J gene TRBJ1-1; D is ambiguous. The CDR3 consists of 13 residues. Germline lookup yields CDR1 MGHRA and CDR2 YSYEKL. V was trimmed by 6 bases and J by 2 bases, leaving 10 bases between them. CDR3 residues: CASSLTSNTEAFF. In DNA form, the CDR3 reads TGCGCCAGCAGTCTCACATCCAACACTGAAGCTTTCTTT.

The rearrangement links TRBV27 to TRBJ1-1; D is unresolved. V gave up 7 bases and J gave up 8 bases, with 11 bases separating them. CDR1 is MNHEY and CDR2 is SMNVEV in the germline V gene (reference sequence). CDR3 length: 11 residues. The CDR3, as DNA: TGTGCCAGCAAAGGAGGGTGGGAAGCTTTCTTT. This gives the protein CASKGGWEAFF.

V gene TRBV27 combines with J gene TRBJ2-6; a weak D match, TRBD1 (6 bases). The CDR3 is 17 residues long. V was pared by 5 bases and J by 2 bases, with 16 bases between. CDR1 is MNHEY, CDR2 SMNVEV, per germline (reference sequence). The CDR3 loop is CASSPYSRQAGANVLTF. CDR3 DNA sequence: TGTGCCAGCAGTCCCTACTCTCGACAGGCTGGGGCCAACGTCCTGACTTTC.